Included here is one T cell receptor (beta chain) sequence, with context. Its specificity is unknown. Looked up from germline, CDR1 is MNHNY and CDR2 is SVGAGI (reference sequence). J lost 11 bases, V lost 2 bases, and 10 bases had no gene match. This CDR3 is 14 amino acids long. The source of the sample is a study of human thymus T cells. Assay: immunoSEQ multiplex PCR; the TCRdb copy retains only in-frame clones and omits some. The sample holds 54,000 or so clones, 94% seen once. Overall study results and limits: Thymic and blood repertoires seemed to favor certain V and J genes.

This receptor was identified in a boy under two years old with a congenital heart defect but otherwise immunologically healthy. The sequencing sample was made of blood. The chain has TRBV6-6 and TRBJ1-1; 8 positions agree with TRBD1. CDR3 sequence: CASSYRDRPHEAFF. CDR3 nucleotides: TGTGCCAGCAGTTACCGGGACAGGCCTCATGAGGCTTTCTTT.